This T cell receptor beta chain was sequenced in a study of T cells after yellow fever vaccination. The wider study: Preparation of the low-cell-number fractions used SMART-Seq v4 Ultra Low Input. Findings and limits, study-wide: Any FACS-sorted repertoire could hold abundant clonotypes that contaminate it from the bulk population. Some clonotypes, a small share, were shared between CD4 and CD8 compartments. Post-booster repertoires again held most primary-vaccination clones (approximately 96% CD4, just under 90% CD8).

With regard to this clonotype: Antigen specificity is unknown.

TCRdb used MiXCR to reprocess the 5' RACE reads, holding one entry per CDR3 protein. The sample shows about 220,000 distinct CDR3 sequences, 6% to 8% of them seen only once. The V end lost 1 base, the J end lost 1 base, and 10 bases lay between the germline ends. The length of the CDR3 is 15 residues. Looked up from germline, CDR1 is KGHSH and CDR2 is LQKENI. Source: CD4+ T cells sorted from PBMCs, taken on the day of the yellow fever booster vaccination. V usage is TRBV18 and J usage is TRBJ2-5, with unresolved D. This TCR was sampled from a man between 25 and 39 years old who received the YFV17D yellow fever vaccine. The CDR3 sequence is CASSPQGTAQETQYF. The CDR3 DNA reads TGTGCCAGCTCACCACAGGGTACAGCCCAAGAGACCCAGTACTTC.